This entry concerns a single TCR beta chain. Antigen: not known. Other DNA sequences from this sample encode an identical CDR3 as well. The CDR3 sequence is 11 residues long. The germline gives CDR1 MNHEY, CDR2 SVGAGI. Trimming cost V 2 bases and J 4 bases, with 3 bases left between them. This specimen comes from a study of cytotoxic CD8 clonotypes in ibrutinib-treated CLL. Turning to the study itself: When averaged across all of the samples, the counts came to some 250,000 productive templates and about 100,000 productive rearrangements. Study-level findings and limits: Different sampling times were used for sustained-remission and progressing patients. Clonality, elevated at ibrutinib response, dropped back toward baseline at progression. Measured clonality at baseline was greater than in age-matched healthy donors and tracked with circulating CD8+ T-cell counts.

Clones were read by immunoSEQ multiplex PCR, and TCRdb kept only the in-frame ones, dropping some. The sample consists of some 150,000 clones, roughly three quarters of them appearing once. This chain joins TRBV6-5 and TRBJ2-7, with no clear D. Material: PBMCs, obtained after 12 months of ibrutinib treatment. This sequence was found in a human donor with chronic lymphocytic leukemia. The CDR3 region is CASSYRYEQYF. CDR3 bases: TGTGCCAGCAGTTACCGGTACGAGCAGTACTTC.